These 8 T cell receptor beta chains originate from one sample sequenced in a study of blood T cell repertoires in COVID-19. The method was immunoSEQ multiplex PCR; TCRdb's version includes in-frame clones alone and lacks a portion of them. The sample records hundreds of thousands of clones, 70% to 90% being singletons. Material for sequencing was peripheral blood. Receptor source: a man between 18 and 35 years old with COVID-19, enrolled during active disease.

The V gene is TRBV4-1, the J gene TRBJ1-4; D gene uncertain. The CDR3 totals 16 residues. V shed 5 bases and J shed 0 bases, with 13 bases lying between them. Germline-derived CDR1 and CDR2 are MGHRA and YSYEKL. The CDR3 DNA is TGCGCCAGCAGCGGAGTCGAGAGAGCAACTAATGAAAAACTGTTTTTT. Its protein is CASSGVERATNEKLFF.

The J gene is TRBJ1-2, the V gene TRBV2, with 7 bases that match TRBD1. Per the germline V gene, CDR1 is SNHLY and CDR2 is FYNNEI. Losses at the gene ends were 2 bases for V and 8 bases for J; bases not matched to a gene: 5. CDR3 length equals 13 residues. The chain's CDR3 is CASSESRGRGYTF. CDR3 DNA sequence: TGTGCCAGCAGTGAATCGAGGGGGCGCGGCTACACCTTC. The full variable domain, its missing parts supplied by reference TRBV2 and TRBJ1-2, is EPEVTQTPSHQVTQMGQEVILRCVPISNHLYFYWYRQILGQKVEFLVSFYNNEISEKSEIFDDQFSVERPDGSNFTLKIRSTKLEDSAMYFCASSESRGRGYTFGSGTRLTVV.

The rearrangement joins TRBV27 to TRBJ1-1, with D uncertain. The CDR3 totals 13 residues. Germline-derived CDR1 and CDR2 are MNHEY and SMNVEV (reference sequence). V was cut by 6 bases and J by 4 bases, with 12 bases left in between. The DNA for the CDR3 is TGTGCCAGCAGCCCCATGGCGGGCACTGAAGCTTTCTTT. The encoded protein is CASSPMAGTEAFF.

A word on this clone: An end of the junction does not agree with germline; a read error may underlie this. Additional DNA sequences in this sample encode the identical CDR3. The chain couples TRBV5-1 to TRBJ1-2, with TRBD1 identical over 9 bases. Per germline, CDR1 SGHRS and CDR2 YFSETQ. The CDR3 runs 13 residues. CDR3 nucleotides: TGCGCCAGTAGCTTGGGCGGGACAGGGACGGTTGACTTC. This codes for CASSLGGTGTVDF.

The chain has TRBV19 and TRBJ1-1, with 10 bases aligning to TRBD1. CDR1 is LNHDA, CDR2 SQIVND, per germline (reference sequence). The junction had 1 base not matched to a gene; V was cut back by 3 bases and J by 0 bases. The CDR3 is 15 amino acids. In DNA form, the CDR3 reads TGTGCCAGTAGTATGACAGGGGGCGTGAACACTGAAGCTTTCTTT. Protein sequence: CASSMTGGVNTEAFF.

V is TRBV6-5 and J is TRBJ2-2; possible D gene TRBD1, 6 bases. V lost 6 bases to trimming and J lost 3 bases, with 14 bases between them. The CDR3 length is 15 residues. Germline V gene sequence: CDR1 MNHEY, CDR2 SVGAGI. CDR3 sequence: CASSPDRPDTGELFF. The CDR3, as DNA: TGTGCCAGCAGCCCGGACAGACCCGACACCGGGGAGCTGTTTTTT.

This clone was seen only once. V gene TRBV6-1 combines with J gene TRBJ1-4; D ambiguous. The CDR3 consists of 19 residues. Trimming took 0 bases from V and 1 from J, leaving 18 bases between them. In germline, CDR1 is MNHNS, CDR2 SASEGT. The CDR3 DNA sequence: TGTGCCAGCAGTGAAGCGCTTATATGGAGGGAGATAACTAATGAAAAACTGTTTTTT. This gives the protein CASSEALIWREITNEKLFF.

This chain connects TRBV6-2 or TRBV6-3 to TRBJ2-1, with D possibly matching TRBD2 (6 bases). V gave up 6 bases and J gave up 0 bases, with 12 bases separating them. Germline V gene sequence: CDR1 MNHEY, CDR2 SVGEGT. This CDR3 comprises 15 residues. The CDR3, as DNA: TGTGCCAGCAGCAAACGGGGGAGCTCCTACAATGAGCAGTTCTTC. Its translation is CASSKRGSSYNEQFF.